This T cell receptor beta chain is drawn from a study of blood T cells in healthy people across ages. V was shortened by 7 bases and J by 4 bases, with 16 bases between the two germline ends. Germline assignment: CDR1 LGHNT and CDR2 FRNRAP. CDR3 length: 14 residues. A second roughly 6 to 11 cycle PCR used barcoded and J-beta primers. TCRdb re-called the 5' RACE reads through MiXCR, storing one row per CDR3 protein. The sample records about 540,000 distinct CDR3 sequences, around 24% being singletons. Extraction of total RNA produced a minimum of 6 micrograms from each sample. The study, taken as a whole, reports: With naive T cell percentage, TCR beta diversity showed a strong correlation.

A few counts support this clonotype. Its cognate antigen is unknown. This sample also appeared in a second study, on T cells of mothers and their children.

The sequenced material came from blood. The rearrangement joins TRBV12-5 to TRBJ2-5; D possibly corresponds to TRBD1 (5 bases). This receptor was taken from a boy younger than 18 in good health. CDR3 sequence: CASAVGAGSETQYF. The CDR3 region has the DNA TGTGCTAGTGCTGTTGGGGCAGGGTCAGAGACCCAGTACTTC.